This TCR beta chain was profiled in a study of T-cell reconstitution after alpha-beta-depleted transplantation in children. Trimming took 2 bases from V and 2 from J, leaving 13 bases between them. There are 15 residues in the CDR3. Germline V gene lookup returns CDR1 SGHRS and CDR2 YFSETQ. This clonotype has just a few counts. Preparation of the TCRbeta library involved a method that used unique molecular identifiers. TCRdb reanalysed the PCR reads using MiXCR and keeps one entry per CDR3 protein. This table has over 550,000 distinct CDR3 sequences, roughly a tenth appearing once. The TCR comes from a human donor who donated a stem cell graft to a child with acute myeloid leukemia. Sequencing was performed on PBMCs from the stem cell graft donor, taken from the stem cell graft. The rearrangement uses TRBV5-1 and TRBJ1-1, with a possible D match to TRBD1 (6 bases). The CDR3: CASSFLDRYNTEAFF. Written as DNA, the CDR3 is TGCGCCAGCAGCTTTCTTGACAGGTATAACACTGAAGCTTTCTTT. Variable domain in full (rest from reference TRBV5-1 and TRBJ1-1): KAGVTQTPRYLIKTRGQQVTLSCSPISGHRSVSWYQQTPGQGLQFLFEYFSETQRNKGNFPGRFSGRQFSNSRSEMNVSTLELGDSALYLCASSFLDRYNTEAFFGQGTRLTVV.